The entry below describes one T cell receptor beta chain. Its antigen is unknown. These data belong to a study of cytomegalovirus exposure and HLA in healthy donors. Whole-study findings and limits: Information on immune exposure was restricted to one variable (CMV serostatus). A later analysis by the authors found several of the most significant clusters apparently linked to common viral pathogens. A cluster of highly shared sequence variants was likely a sequencing artifact.

This CDR3 spans 15 amino acids. V lost 3 bases and J lost 2, with 14 bases in between. Germline loops: CDR1 LGHNT, CDR2 FRNRAP. The PCR made use of 60 Vbeta and 13 Jbeta primers. Clones were sequenced by immunoSEQ multiplex PCR, and TCRdb holds only the in-frame ones, with some missing. Altogether roughly 120,000 clones are present, roughly 83% being singletons, with the ten largest covering 2.5% to 3%. Material for sequencing was PBMCs. The chain combines TRBV12-5 with TRBJ2-7, with a tentative D call TRBD2 (6 bases). This clonotype was obtained from a woman younger than 35 in good health and CMV-seropositive. DNA of the CDR3: TGTGCTAGTGGTTTCCCCGGGGACTTCACCTACGAGCAGTACTTC. Protein product: CASGFPGDFTYEQYF.